Below, 25 T cell receptor beta chains from the same sample are listed, as sequenced in a study of OX40 agonist ivuxolimab in advanced cancers. Repertoires were generated with immunoSEQ multiplex PCR, while TCRdb's copy carries only in-frame clones and drops some. The table includes about 67,000 clones, about four fifths detected once. Sequenced here: CD4+ or CD8+ T cells sorted from blood, sampled in a trial of the OX40 agonist ivuxolimab. The receptors here all came from an adult with an advanced solid tumor such as melanoma, head and neck, liver or kidney cancer.

The V call is TRBV5-1, the J call TRBJ1-3; no clear D. Germline CDR1 is SGHRS and CDR2 is YFSETQ. Trimming pared 0 bases from V and 0 bases from J, leaving 10 bases between. There are 16 residues in the CDR3. The CDR3 is CASSLAGSRSGNTIYF. The CDR3 DNA reads as TGCGCCAGCAGCTTGGCTGGGAGCCGCTCTGGAAACACCATATATTTT.

The J gene is TRBJ2-2, the V gene TRBV13; perhaps TRBD2 as D (6 bases). CDR1 and CDR2 from the germline V gene are PRHDT and FYEKMQ (reference sequence). The CDR3 runs to 16 residues. The ends were cut back, 1 base at V and 1 base at J, with 10 bases in the middle. CDR3 sequence: CASSLVFSGNTGELFF. CDR3 coding DNA: TGTGCCAGCAGCTTAGTTTTTAGCGGGAACACCGGGGAGCTGTTTTTT.

This clone was seen more than once but under ten times. V is TRBV6-5 and J is TRBJ1-6; D remains ambiguous. Germline-derived CDR1 and CDR2 are MNHEY and SVGAGI. The CDR3 totals 13 residues. Trimming left V 5 bases short and J 7 bases short, with 9 bases between. CDR3 residues: CASSRGTNSPLHF. In DNA, the CDR3 is TGTGCCAGCAGTCGCGGAACCAATTCACCCCTCCACTTT.

The rearrangement links TRBV29-1 to TRBJ1-2, with unresolved D. V was clipped by 0 bases and J by 9 bases, with 11 bases between them. There are 12 residues in the CDR3. Germline CDR1 and CDR2: SQVTM and ANQGSEA. CDR3 nucleotide sequence: TGCAGCGTTGAAGATCTAGGGCGAAGCTACACCTTC. Translated, it gives CSVEDLGRSYTF.

The chain is built from TRBV27 and TRBJ1-1; D possibly corresponds to TRBD1 (5 bases). Germline-derived CDR1 and CDR2 are MNHEY and SMNVEV (reference sequence). The V end was cut by 3 bases, the J end by 1 base, with 12 bases between. This CDR3 is 15 amino acids long. The CDR3 loop is CASSFGAGRNTEAFF. The CDR3 nucleotides read TGTGCCAGCAGTTTCGGGGCAGGGAGGAACACTGAAGCTTTCTTT.

The chain combines TRBV4-1 with TRBJ2-1, with 9 bases that match TRBD2. J gave up 5 bases and V 4 bases, and 12 bases lay outside the gene matches. This CDR3 comprises 17 residues. Per germline, CDR1 MGHRA and CDR2 YSYEKL. CDR3 coding DNA: TGCGCCAGCAGCCCCGGGAAGGTAGCGGGAGCAGACAATGAGCAGTTCTTC. Amino acid sequence: CASSPGKVAGADNEQFF.

The chain joins TRBV2 to TRBJ2-7; TRBD1 matches 7 bases. V was pared by 8 bases and J by 5 bases, with 6 bases of the junction left unmatched. The CDR3 has 12 residues. Germline CDR1 reads SNHLY; CDR2 reads FYNNEI. The CDR3 protein is CASYDRVNEQYF. The DNA for the CDR3 is TGTGCCAGCTACGACAGGGTGAACGAGCAGTACTTC.

The genes are TRBV18 and TRBJ1-1; D gene unclear. The germline gives CDR1 KGHSH, CDR2 LQKENI. The CDR3 contains 15 residues. Trimming took 3 bases from V and 2 from J, leaving 13 bases between them. CDR3 protein: CASSPPSRENTEAFF. The CDR3 bases are TGTGCCAGCTCACCCCCCTCCCGGGAAAACACTGAAGCTTTCTTT.

Note on this clone: The sample carries other DNA sequences with the same CDR3. The CDR3 loop is CASSLTTGGYEQYV. CDR3 DNA sequence: TGCGCCAGCAGCCTAACGACAGGGGGCTACGAGCAGTACGTC. The chain recombines TRBV4-1 with TRBJ2-7; 9 bases line up with TRBD1. Germline CDR1 MGHRA, CDR2 YSYEKL. V lost 4 bases, J lost 3 bases, and 4 bases stayed unmatched. This CDR3 has 14 amino acids.

This rearrangement joins TRBV7-9 to TRBJ2-7; TRBD1 matches at 11 bases. This CDR3 spans 18 amino acids. With V trimmed by 2 bases and J by 0 bases, 9 bases remained unmatched. Germline CDR1 reads SEHNR; CDR2 reads FQNEAQ (reference sequence). As DNA, the CDR3 is TGTGCCAGCAGCTTACCGACCGGGACAGGGGGTGACTCCTACGAGCAGTACTTC. Protein sequence: CASSLPTGTGGDSYEQYF.

J is TRBJ1-1 and V is TRBV30; D gene uncertain. V lost 0 bases, J lost 5 bases, and 4 bases lay in between. Germline assignment: CDR1 GTSNPN and CDR2 SVGIG (reference sequence). The CDR3 totals 11 residues. The CDR3 coding sequence is TGTGCCTGGAGTGTACCGACTGAAGCTTTCTTT. It is translated as CAWSVPTEAFF.

V and J are TRBV5-1 and TRBJ2-3, with 8 bases lining up with TRBD1. The germline V gene has CDR1 SGHRS and CDR2 YFSETQ. V lost 2 bases and J lost 0; bases outside the gene matches: 8. CDR3 length: 17 amino acids. CDR3 DNA sequence: TGCGCCAGCAGCTTTGGAACAGGGGGAGCTAGCACAGATACGCAGTATTTT. Translating it yields CASSFGTGGASTDTQYF.

The chain carries TRBV6-4 and TRBJ1-5, with D unresolved. Per the germline V gene, CDR1 is MRHNA and CDR2 is SNTAGT. The CDR3 sequence is 13 residues long. The germline V and J ends were trimmed by 3 bases and 7 bases, with 10 bases remaining between them. The CDR3 nucleotides are TGTGCCAGCAGTGATAGCGAGGCCCAGCCCCAGCATTTT. The encoded protein is CASSDSEAQPQHF.

This chain uses TRBV7-2 with TRBJ2-3, with 11 bases that match TRBD2. This CDR3 region has 16 residues. Per the germline V gene, CDR1 is SGHTA and CDR2 is FQGNSA. The V gene end was trimmed by 1 base and the J gene end by 4 bases; junction bases not matched to a gene: 4. The CDR3 coding sequence is TGTGCCAGCAGCTTAGGGCTAGCGGGAGGACCAGATACGCAGTATTTT. Translated: CASSLGLAGGPDTQYF.

The rearrangement joins TRBV2 to TRBJ2-1, with a possible D match to TRBD2 (5 bases). CDR1 is SNHLY and CDR2 is FYNNEI in the germline V gene. Trimming removed 11 bases from V and 9 bases from J, with 20 bases in between. CDR3 size: 13 residues. This CDR3 is CAAAPTSWGEQFF. CDR3 bases: TGTGCCGCAGCCCCAACTAGTTGGGGTGAGCAGTTCTTC.

This chain uses TRBV7-2 with TRBJ2-7; D is unclear. Trimming pared 5 bases from V and 3 bases from J, leaving 20 bases between. This CDR3 has 16 residues. Germline V CDR1 and CDR2: SGHTA, FQGNSA. The CDR3 reads CASSGGLGLGSYEQYF. CDR3 in DNA: TGTGCCAGCAGCGGCGGCTTAGGTCTTGGTAGCTACGAGCAGTACTTC.

The V and J genes are TRBV2 and TRBJ1-4; no reliable D call. Germline CDR1 reads SNHLY; CDR2 reads FYNNEI. With 1 base removed from V and 0 bases from J, the gap between germline ends came to 6 bases. This CDR3 contains 15 residues. CDR3 bases: TGTGCCAGCAGTGAAGAAAGCTCAACTAATGAAAAACTGTTTTTT. It is translated as CASSEESSTNEKLFF.

The chain has TRBV6-1 and TRBJ1-5; no reliable D call. Trimming stripped 2 bases from V and 0 bases from J, with 11 bases between. CDR1 is MNHNS, CDR2 SASEGT, per germline. CDR3 length: 16 amino acids. The CDR3 sequence is CASSEYEDYSNQPQHF. The CDR3 DNA is TGTGCCAGCAGTGAATATGAAGATTATAGCAATCAGCCCCAGCATTTT.

This clone showed up just once. The chain is built from TRBV7-8 and TRBJ2-4; weak D call: TRBD1 (5 bases). The CDR3 sequence is 15 residues long. The V and J ends lost 1 base and 4 bases respectively, with 11 bases between them. Germline values: CDR1 SGHVS, CDR2 FQNEAQ. The DNA for the CDR3 is TGTGCCAGCAGCTTAGTAAGGGGAAGGAAAAACATTCAGTACTTC. Protein product: CASSLVRGRKNIQYF. Full variable domain (outside the CDR3, taken from reference TRBV7-8 and TRBJ2-4): GAGVSQSPRYKVAKRGQDVALRCDPISGHVSLFWYQQALGQGPEFLTYFQNEAQLDKSGLPSDRFFAERPEGSVSTLKIQRTQQEDSAVYLCASSLVRGRKNIQYFGAGTRLSVL.

The rearrangement joins TRBV4-1 to TRBJ1-2, with D uncertain. V was trimmed by 1 base and J by 1 base, leaving 7 bases between them. Per germline, CDR1 MGHRA and CDR2 YSYEKL. This CDR3 is built from 14 residues. The CDR3 here is CASSQVQVNYGYTF. In DNA, the CDR3 is TGCGCCAGCAGCCAAGTCCAGGTTAACTATGGCTACACCTTC.

The chain has TRBV19 and TRBJ1-2; D remains unclear. Trimming removed 0 bases from V and 8 bases from J, with 10 bases in between. Germline V gene data show CDR1 as LNHDA and CDR2 as SQIVND (reference sequence). The CDR3 length is 13 residues. The CDR3 bases are TGTGCCAGTAGTATAGATACCGGGAGCGGCTACACCTTC. Translating gives CASSIDTGSGYTF.

J is TRBJ2-2 and V is TRBV19; D tentatively reads TRBD1 or TRBD2 (5 bases each). The germline gives CDR1 LNHDA, CDR2 SQIVND (reference sequence). V shed 2 bases and J shed 6 bases, with 19 bases lying between them. The CDR3 is made up of 17 amino acids. DNA for the CDR3: TGTGCCAGTAGTATAACATCTTGGGGGATCGGGGCCGGGGAGCTGTTTTTT. Translating gives CASSITSWGIGAGELFF.

The chain joins TRBV5-4 to TRBJ1-2, with 11 bases matching TRBD1. From germline, CDR1 is SGHNT and CDR2 YYREEE (reference sequence). J was trimmed by 7 bases and V by 4 bases; bases with no gene match: 6. This CDR3 is 14 amino acids long. The CDR3 DNA reads as TGTGCCAGCAGCCATGGACAGGGGGCGCGTGGCTACACCTTC. It specifies CASSHGQGARGYTF.

Worth noting for this clone: The conserved phenylalanine or tryptophan is not found at the CDR3 terminus, so this likely reflects a read error. No DNA is shown, since the ends of the CDR3 on it are uncertain; the CDR3 is the one TCRdb lists. V usage is TRBV5-5 and J usage is TRBJ2-7; the D call TRBD1 from the table was never checked on the DNA. The CDR3 numbers 14 amino acids, ends counted. CDR1 is SGHKS and CDR2 is YYEKEE in the germline V gene (reference sequence). The CDR3: CASSLAPDSRLIWL.

This sequence joins TRBV4-1 and TRBJ2-5, with D possibly TRBD1 on 6 matching bases. Trimming removed 1 base at V and 7 bases at J, with 7 bases between. The CDR3 is 12 amino acids. Germline assignment: CDR1 MGHRA and CDR2 YSYEKL. DNA of the CDR3: TGCGCCAGCAGCCAAGGAGGGGGGACCCAGTACTTC. Residues: CASSQGGGTQYF.